These 12 T cell receptor beta chains originate from one sample sequenced in a study of Ad26.COV2.S vaccination and SARS-CoV-2 variants. The table came from immunoSEQ multiplex PCR; TCRdb's copy has only in-frame clones and leaves some out. The sample consists of some 460,000 clones, roughly nine tenths of them appearing once. As to treatment: about 20 received Ad26.COV2.S at low or high dose, single or two shots; roughly five received placebo; per-sample allocation not given. Day 63 after the first injection of vaccine or placebo was the sampling time. The source was peripheral blood, collected in a trial of Ad26.COV2.S vaccine versus placebo. These receptors came from a person aged 18-65 years who received the Ad26.COV2.S COVID-19 vaccine or a placebo.

The chain recombines TRBV7-6 with TRBJ1-4; D perhaps matches TRBD1 (5 bases). This CDR3 is built from 13 residues. Germline V gene sequence: CDR1 SGHVS, CDR2 FNYEAQ. V dropped 0 bases and J dropped 6 bases, with 5 bases sitting between them. CDR3 in DNA: TGTGCCAGCAGCTTAGCAGGGGATGAAAAACTGTTTTTT. Its protein is CASSLAGDEKLFF.

The chain combines TRBV10-3 with TRBJ1-5; tentative D call: TRBD1 (5 bases). This CDR3 is 14 amino acids long. CDR1 is ENHRY and CDR2 is SYGVKD in the germline V gene. V was clipped by 11 bases and J by 6 bases, with 20 bases between them. DNA for the CDR3: TGTGCCGCTAACTCAGGGTTGGGGGGTCAGCCCCAGCATTTT. It yields the protein CAANSGLGGQPQHF.

The CDR3 sequence: CSVEGPGQGTQYF. CDR3 in DNA: TGCAGCGTTGAAGGTCCCGGGCAGGGGACCCAGTACTTC. The rearrangement links TRBV29-1 to TRBJ2-5, with D perhaps matching TRBD1 (5 bases). This CDR3 has 13 amino acids. Germline values: CDR1 SQVTM, CDR2 ANQGSEA. V was clipped by 1 base and J by 7 bases, with 13 bases between them.

On this clone: This may come from a read error, since a much larger clone is one base off. The chain's CDR3 is CASRFSGSSYNEQFF. The CDR3 DNA sequence: TGTGCCAGCAGGTTTAGCGGGAGCTCCTACAATGAGCAGTTCTTC. J is TRBJ2-1 and V is TRBV7-2; TRBD2 aligns across 9 bases. CDR1 SGHTA and CDR2 FQGNSA come from the germline V gene. J was trimmed by 0 bases and V by 6 bases; bases with no gene match: 3. The CDR3 is 15 residues long.

This clone was recorded only once. This rearrangement joins TRBV5-1 to TRBJ1-2, with a tentative D call TRBD1 (5 bases). The V end lost 4 bases, the J end lost 1 base, and 17 bases lay between the germline ends. This CDR3 spans 16 amino acids. The V gene's germline CDR1 is SGHRS and CDR2 YFSETQ. The CDR3 sequence is CASSPQPGPNNYGYTF. For the CDR3, the DNA is TGCGCCAGCAGCCCCCAACCGGGACCCAATAACTATGGCTACACCTTC.

V is TRBV18 and J is TRBJ1-1; 7 nucleotides align to TRBD1. The CDR3 runs to 14 residues. Germline V gene lookup returns CDR1 KGHSH and CDR2 LQKENI. The J segment lost 4 bases and the V segment lost 3 bases, leaving 5 bases of the junction unmatched. The CDR3 region is CASSPRDRTTEAFF. The CDR3 nucleotides read TGTGCCAGCTCACCCAGGGACAGAACCACTGAAGCTTTCTTT.

The CDR3 loop reads CASSRGPAEKLFF. As DNA, the CDR3 is TGTGCCAGCAGTAGGGGGCCGGCGGAAAAACTGTTTTTT. V gene TRBV2 combines with J gene TRBJ1-4, with TRBD1 matching over 7 bases. Germline V gives CDR1 SNHLY, CDR2 FYNNEI. V lost 5 bases, J lost 8 bases, and 5 bases stayed unmatched. The CDR3 is made up of 13 amino acids.

The genes are TRBV6-5 and TRBJ1-2; tentative D call: TRBD1 (5 bases). CDR1 is MNHEY and CDR2 is SVGAGI in the germline V gene. Trimming left V 0 bases short and J 4 bases short, with 12 bases between. The CDR3 has 15 residues. The CDR3 reads CASSYSRDSAYGYTF. CDR3 in DNA: TGTGCCAGCAGTTACTCTCGGGACTCTGCCTATGGCTACACCTTC.

V and J are TRBV7-9 and TRBJ2-5; 10 bases align to TRBD2. The germline V gene has CDR1 SEHNR and CDR2 FQNEAQ (reference sequence). This CDR3 is built from 16 residues. Trimming removed 2 bases from V and 1 base from J; junction bases left unmatched: 4. The CDR3 coding sequence is TGTGCCAGCAGCTTATATCTAGCGGGAGTCCAAGAGACCCAGTACTTC. Its protein is CASSLYLAGVQETQYF.

The chain joins TRBV24-1 to TRBJ2-7; 7 nucleotides agree with TRBD2. The CDR3 loop spans 16 amino acids. Germline V lookup: CDR1 KGHDR, CDR2 SFDVKD. With V trimmed by 7 bases and J by 3 bases, 14 bases remained unmatched. The CDR3 DNA reads as TGTGCCACCAGCGTAAGGGCAGCGGGGCCCAACTACGAGCAGTACTTC. This codes for CATSVRAAGPNYEQYF.

The chain is built from TRBV28 and TRBJ1-6, with TRBD1 matching over 7 bases. The CDR3 has 16 amino acids. V shed 0 bases and J 8 bases; nucleotides not matched to a gene: 7. The V gene's germline CDR1 is MDHEN and CDR2 SYDVKM. CDR3 in DNA: TGTGCCAGCAGTTTATGGACAGGGTTGGTGGATTCACCCCTCCACTTT. This codes for CASSLWTGLVDSPLHF.

This chain connects TRBV19 to TRBJ1-1; possible D gene TRBD1, 5 bases. The CDR3 loop spans 12 amino acids. Trimming removed 3 bases at V and 6 bases at J, with 8 bases between. CDR1 and CDR2 from the germline V gene are LNHDA and SQIVND (reference sequence). The CDR3 loop is CASSMGGAEAFF. CDR3 nucleotides: TGTGCCAGTAGTATGGGGGGAGCTGAAGCTTTCTTT.